The sequence of this TCR beta chain was determined in a study of shared clonotypes between healthy human individuals. Study in general: Each donor contributed plates that comprised three CD4 naive, three CD4 memory, two CD8 naive and one CD8 memory.

Caucasian adults living in Nashville, Tennessee, provided all samples. About this clone itself: Its antigen is not identified.

Study results and caveats: The diversity represented, both genetic and in exposure history, was limited by few donors.

This CDR3 contains 15 residues. Germline V lookup: CDR1 SGHNT, CDR2 YYREEE (reference sequence). Trimming removed 0 bases from V and 5 bases from J, with 14 bases in between. In the authors' workflow: Junction-only sequences without quality scores were provided by ImmunoSEQ, so filtering was different. Here immunoSEQ multiplex PCR was the method, and the copy in TCRdb shows in-frame clones only, minus some. V, J and clone size reflect that table, while D and trimming were determined from the DNA. This table holds some 2 million clones, over 85% found once. This TCR was sampled from a man aged 18-30 years in good health. This chain connects TRBV5-4 to TRBJ2-5; D ambiguous. Material for sequencing was naive CD4+ T cells sorted from blood. As for subset: CD45RA+ positively selected. CDR3 nucleotide sequence: TGTGCCAGCAGCTTGGCTTTCGGGCTCGGGGAGACCCAGTACTTC. Translating it yields CASSLAFGLGETQYF.